This T cell receptor beta chain emerged from a study of cytomegalovirus exposure and HLA in healthy donors. The method was immunoSEQ multiplex PCR; TCRdb's version includes in-frame clones alone and lacks a portion of them. The sample contains roughly 70,000 clones, around 81% of which appear only once. This CDR3 contains 13 residues. In germline, CDR1 is KGHSH, CDR2 LQKENI. V gave up 5 bases and J gave up 2 bases; unmatched junction bases: 1. This TCR was recovered from a man aged 30 to 39 in good health and CMV-seronegative. The material sequenced was PBMCs. V is TRBV18 and J is TRBJ2-5; 8 bases align to TRBD1. The CDR3 spells CASSRTGQETQYF. As DNA, the CDR3 is TGTGCCAGCTCAAGGACAGGGCAAGAGACCCAGTACTTC.